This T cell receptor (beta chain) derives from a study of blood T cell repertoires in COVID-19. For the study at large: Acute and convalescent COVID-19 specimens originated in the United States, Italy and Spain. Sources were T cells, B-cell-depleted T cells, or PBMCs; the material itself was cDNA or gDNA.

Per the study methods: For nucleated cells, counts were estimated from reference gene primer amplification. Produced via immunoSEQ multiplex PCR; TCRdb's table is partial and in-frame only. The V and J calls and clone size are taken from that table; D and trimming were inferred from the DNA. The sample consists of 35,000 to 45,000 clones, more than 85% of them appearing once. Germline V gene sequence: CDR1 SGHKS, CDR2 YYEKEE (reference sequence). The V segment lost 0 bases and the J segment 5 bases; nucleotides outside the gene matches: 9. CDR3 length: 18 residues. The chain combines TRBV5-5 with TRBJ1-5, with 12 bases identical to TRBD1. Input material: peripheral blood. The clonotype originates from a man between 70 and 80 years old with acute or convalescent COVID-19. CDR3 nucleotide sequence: TGTGCCAGCAGCTTGGCCCTCACCGGGACAGGGGGCGATCAGCCCCAGCATTTT. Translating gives CASSLALTGTGGDQPQHF.